These 24 T cell receptor beta chains share one sample of origin, sequenced in a study of T cell repertoires in cytomegalovirus infection. MiXCR, applied by TCRdb to the reads, yields one record per CDR3 protein. The sample includes 300,000 to 400,000 distinct CDR3 sequences, 15% to 20% of them seen just once. Sequenced material: PBMCs. The receptors originated from a human donor in good health (CMV status not recorded). Some clones in this sample may be carry-over from other donors' samples.

The genes are TRBV5-6 and TRBJ1-1; D ambiguous. The germline V and J ends were trimmed by 1 base and 9 bases, with 13 bases remaining between them. This CDR3 has 13 amino acids. The germline CDR1 and CDR2 sequences are SGHDT and YYEEEE. The DNA of the CDR3 is TGTGCCAGCAGCTTGTCGCGGCGGGAGAAAGCTTTCTTT. Its translation is CASSLSRREKAFF.

This clonotype was found a few times. This sequence joins TRBV2 and TRBJ1-1; possible D gene TRBD1, 6 bases. Germline values: CDR1 SNHLY, CDR2 FYNNEI. CDR3 size: 14 residues. The V end lost 4 bases, the J end lost 5 bases, and 14 bases lay between the germline ends. The CDR3 loop is CASSVNGGRTEAFF. In DNA, the CDR3 is TGTGCCAGCAGTGTGAATGGGGGGCGGACTGAAGCTTTCTTT.

Only a few counts were recorded for this clonotype. V usage is TRBV19 and J usage is TRBJ2-3; 8 bases are a match to TRBD2. V shed 7 bases and J 1 base; nucleotides not matched to a gene: 13. This CDR3 comprises 17 residues. Germline assignment: CDR1 LNHDA and CDR2 SQIVND (reference sequence). The CDR3 sequence: CASTDGHSGTRTDTQYF. For the CDR3, the DNA is TGTGCCAGTACCGATGGCCATAGCGGGACCCGCACAGATACGCAGTATTTT.

The chain carries TRBV3-1 and TRBJ2-3; D could derive from TRBD1 or TRBD2 (5 bases each). The germline CDR1 and CDR2 sequences are LGHDT and YNNKEL (reference sequence). V was trimmed by 6 bases and J by 2 bases, leaving 15 bases between them. This CDR3 contains 15 residues. The CDR3 DNA follows: TGTGCCAGCAGTTTAACCGGGGCCCCCACAGATACGCAGTATTTT. Translated: CASSLTGAPTDTQYF.

A single count supports this clonotype. The rearrangement joins TRBV18 to TRBJ2-7; perhaps D is TRBD1 or TRBD2 (5 bases each). V was cut by 3 bases and J by 6 bases, with 12 bases left in between. CDR3 length equals 13 residues. CDR1 and CDR2 (germline): KGHSH, LQKENI. Here the CDR3 reads CASSPGPWGEQYF. CDR3 nucleotides: TGTGCCAGCTCACCGGGACCGTGGGGCGAGCAGTACTTC.

The J gene is TRBJ1-1, the V gene TRBV6-2 or TRBV6-3; tentative D call: TRBD1 (6 bases). The CDR3 extends over 14 amino acids. Germline V lookup: CDR1 MNHEY, CDR2 SVGEGT. V dropped 8 bases and J dropped 0 bases, with 13 bases sitting between them. The CDR3: CASEKDRLNTEAFF. The CDR3 nucleotides read TGTGCCAGCGAGAAGGACAGACTGAACACTGAAGCTTTCTTT.

The chain has TRBV12-3 or TRBV12-4 and TRBJ1-5; D not resolved. V shed 1 base and J shed 2 bases, with 12 bases lying between them. CDR3 length equals 16 residues. The CDR3 bases are TGTGCCAGCAGTTTAGTCTGGGGTTCGGGCAATCAGCCCCAGCATTTT. Protein sequence: CASSLVWGSGNQPQHF.

This clonotype was observed a few times. The chain links TRBV7-3 to TRBJ2-2; 10 nucleotides line up with TRBD1. V was clipped by 8 bases and J by 0 bases; unmatched bases: 9. Germline V lookup: CDR1 SGHTA, CDR2 FQGTGA. The CDR3 runs to 17 residues. The CDR3 spells CASPKGQGTSNTGELFF. The CDR3 DNA follows: TGTGCCAGCCCCAAGGGACAGGGGACATCGAACACCGGGGAGCTGTTTTTT.

With respect to this clonotype: Germline is not matched at one junction end, which may reflect a read error. The V gene is TRBV29-1, the J gene TRBJ1-1; the D gene is possibly TRBD1 (6 bases). Germline loops: CDR1 SQVTM, CDR2 ANQGSEA. The CDR3 sequence is 12 residues long. DNA of the CDR3: TGCAGCGTCGCCACAGGGAACCCTGAAGCTTTCTTT. It specifies CSVATGNPEAFF.

The chain joins TRBV7-2 to TRBJ2-7, with 10 bases that match TRBD2. This CDR3 region has 15 residues. The V gene end was trimmed by 3 bases and the J gene end by 2 bases; junction bases not matched to a gene: 4. Germline V gives CDR1 SGHTA, CDR2 FQGNSA. In DNA form, the CDR3 reads TGTGCCAGCAGCTTTACTAGCGGGGCCGCCTACGAGCAGTACTTC. It translates to CASSFTSGAAYEQYF.

This clonotype has a handful of counts. The V call is TRBV28, the J call TRBJ1-2, with D uncertain. Germline loops: CDR1 MDHEN, CDR2 SYDVKM. V was shortened by 3 bases and J by 0 bases, with 11 bases between the two germline ends. The CDR3 sequence is 15 residues long. The CDR3 region is CASSLWTEANYGYTF. The CDR3 region has the DNA TGTGCCAGCAGTTTGTGGACGGAAGCTAACTATGGCTACACCTTC.

The table lists this clonotype with a few counts. This chain connects TRBV5-6 to TRBJ2-7; maybe TRBD1 (6 bases). The CDR3 sequence is 14 residues long. V was shortened by 4 bases and J by 2 bases, with 13 bases between the two germline ends. Germline-derived CDR1 and CDR2 are SGHDT and YYEEEE. CDR3 loop: CASSIYRVPYEQYF. As DNA, the CDR3 is TGTGCCAGCAGCATTTACAGGGTCCCCTACGAGCAGTACTTC.

The genes are TRBV12-3 or TRBV12-4 and TRBJ2-2; 10 bases agree with TRBD1. The CDR3 covers 15 residues. Unmatched junction bases numbered 7, after V lost 6 bases and J lost 6 bases. Here the CDR3 DNA reads TGTGCCAGCAGGGGGGGACAGGGGTATCCCGGGGAGCTGTTTTTT. Translated: CASRGGQGYPGELFF.

This chain joins TRBV12-3 or TRBV12-4 and TRBJ2-5, with 10 bases matching TRBD2. The V gene end was trimmed by 5 bases and the J gene end by 2 bases; junction bases not matched to a gene: 8. The CDR3 runs 16 residues. The CDR3 DNA sequence: TGTGCCAGCAGTCGGAGCAGCGGGGGGGCGCAAGAGACCCAGTACTTC. As protein: CASSRSSGGAQETQYF.

This clonotype was seen repeatedly, ten times or more. The chain carries TRBV11-2 and TRBJ2-1, with TRBD2 matching 9 bases. V was pared by 2 bases and J by 8 bases, with 4 bases of the junction left unmatched. The CDR3 is 14 amino acids. Germline-derived CDR1 and CDR2 are SGHAT and FQNNGV. Here the CDR3 DNA reads TGTGCCAGCAGCTTACAGCTAGCGGGGTATGAGCAGTTCTTC. It is translated as CASSLQLAGYEQFF. Together with reference TRBV11-2 and TRBJ2-1, the CDR3 gives the full variable domain: EAGVAQSPRYKIIEKRQSVAFWCNPISGHATLYWYQQILGQGPKLLIQFQNNGVVDDSQLPKDRFSAERLKGVDSTLKIQPAKLEDSAVYLCASSLQLAGYEQFFGPGTRLTVL.

This clonotype appeared a few times. Likely a read error: the CDR3 ends without its conserved phenylalanine or tryptophan. It is unclear where the CDR3 begins or ends on the DNA, so no DNA is shown, and the CDR3 is as TCRdb lists it. The rearrangement uses TRBV5-6 and TRBJ2-5. Germline values: CDR1 SGHDT, CDR2 YYEEEE. The CDR3 spans 10 residues, counting both ends. The CDR3 region is CASNQTYKRS.

This clonotype was detected only a few times. The chain employs TRBV7-4 and TRBJ2-7, with a possible D match to TRBD1 (5 bases). Germline V gives CDR1 SGHVT, CDR2 SQSDAQ. Trimming left V 5 bases short and J 0 bases short, with 17 bases between. The CDR3 spans 16 residues. The CDR3 is CASSTPDSFPSYEQYF. The CDR3, as DNA: TGTGCCAGCAGCACCCCAGACAGCTTCCCCTCCTACGAGCAGTACTTC.

This clonotype appeared many times. The chain links TRBV7-4 to TRBJ2-4, with unresolved D. CDR1 and CDR2 (germline): SGHVT, SQSDAQ. This CDR3 is built from 14 residues. The ends were cut back, 5 bases at V and 0 bases at J, with 8 bases in the middle. The CDR3 region has the DNA TGTGCCAGCAGCCCCCGAGAAGCCAAAAACATTCAGTACTTC. This encodes CASSPREAKNIQYF.

V gene TRBV10-3 combines with J gene TRBJ1-1; D is perhaps TRBD1 (6 bases). CDR3 length: 12 residues. CDR1 is ENHRY, CDR2 SYGVKD, per germline. With 5 bases removed from V and 6 bases from J, the gap between germline ends came to 10 bases. The CDR3: CAISSQGAEAFF. In DNA form, the CDR3 reads TGTGCCATCAGTTCACAGGGTGCTGAAGCTTTCTTT.

This chain connects TRBV29-1 to TRBJ2-1; D is unresolved. Trimming removed 4 bases from V and 6 bases from J, with 13 bases in between. Germline assignment: CDR1 SQVTM and CDR2 ANQGSEA. This CDR3 region has 13 residues. CDR3 sequence reads: CSVGVSPGNEQFF. The CDR3 nucleotides read TGCAGCGTTGGGGTCAGTCCGGGCAATGAGCAGTTCTTC.

This clonotype was observed a few times. The chain couples TRBV24-1 to TRBJ1-5, with D unresolved. Germline-derived CDR1 and CDR2 are KGHDR and SFDVKD. V dropped 2 bases and J dropped 2 bases, with 9 bases sitting between them. This CDR3 region has 15 residues. CDR3 coding DNA: TGTGCCACCAGTGATTGGAGGGAGGGCAATCAGCCCCAGCATTTT. Amino acid sequence: CATSDWREGNQPQHF.

V gene TRBV27 combines with J gene TRBJ2-1; 9 nucleotides match TRBD2. The CDR3 is 16 amino acids. Per germline, CDR1 MNHEY and CDR2 SMNVEV (reference sequence). J lost 4 bases, V lost 2 bases, and 6 bases had no gene match. CDR3 coding DNA: TGTGCCAGCAGTTTAAGGAGGCTAGCGGGATACAATGAGCAGTTCTTC. This gives the protein CASSLRRLAGYNEQFF.

V is TRBV5-6 and J is TRBJ2-7; D remains ambiguous. CDR3 length: 15 residues. From germline, CDR1 is SGHDT and CDR2 YYEEEE. V was clipped by 1 base and J by 2 bases, with 13 bases between them. CDR3: CASSLLLRKPYEQYF. The CDR3 DNA follows: TGTGCCAGCAGCTTGTTGCTTAGGAAGCCCTACGAGCAGTACTTC.

This chain joins TRBV28 and TRBJ1-5; D remains ambiguous. In germline, CDR1 is MDHEN, CDR2 SYDVKM. The CDR3 is 12 amino acids. V was clipped by 5 bases and J by 6 bases, with 8 bases between them. As DNA, the CDR3 is TGTGCCAGCAGTGCCCCATTTCAGCCCCAGCATTTT. Translated: CASSAPFQPQHF.